This T cell receptor beta chain is from a study of CD8+CD57+ T cells in acquired aplastic anemia. Genomic DNA constituted the template upon which TCR beta VDJ and CDR3 profiling was performed. TCRdb itself ran the reads through MiXCR, one entry per CDR3 protein. The data contain 400,000 to 600,000 distinct CDR3 sequences, roughly a third of them singletons. In its sample, this clonotype was seen many times. The CDR3 is 13 amino acids. V was pared by 0 bases and J by 3 bases, with 6 bases between. Germline V gives CDR1 MNHEY, CDR2 SVGAGI. CD8+CD57+ cell expansion, shown by flow cytometry, had occurred in the patients selected for sequencing. Severe acquired aplastic anemia was present in all patients.

The rearrangement links TRBV6-5 to TRBJ2-7, with no clear D. Sequencing was carried out using sorted CD4+, CD8+, or CD8+CD57+ T cells (not recorded which) from PBMCs. The sequence was collected from a human donor with aplastic anemia. The CDR3 reads CASSYSASYEQYF. CDR3 sequence (DNA): TGTGCCAGCAGTTACTCGGCCAGCTACGAGCAGTACTTC.